The source of this TCR beta chain is a study of shared clonotypes between healthy human individuals. Those who donated, Caucasian adults without exception, all lived in Nashville, Tennessee. At a deep level, the assay was run. Ten immunoSEQ deep assay plates held the unsorted PBMC DNA. Produced via immunoSEQ multiplex PCR; TCRdb's table is partial and in-frame only. The sample records approximately 500,000 clones, roughly 80% being singletons. This clonotype was obtained from a woman aged 40 to 50 in good health. Some clones in this sample may be carry-over from other donors' samples. The source material was PBMCs.

CDR3 loop: CASSPPVREEQYF. The CDR3 bases are TGTGCCAGCTCACCACCTGTACGGGAGGAGCAGTACTTC. The chain recombines TRBV18 with TRBJ2-7; weak D call: TRBD2 (6 bases). Germline CDR1 is KGHSH and CDR2 is LQKENI. The CDR3 totals 13 residues. Trimming took 0 bases from V and 7 from J, leaving 10 bases between them. Together with reference TRBV18 and TRBJ2-7, the CDR3 gives the full variable domain: NAGVMQNPRHLVRRRGQEARLRCSPMKGHSHVYWYRQLPEEGLKFMVYLQKENIIDESGMPKERFSAEFPKEGPSILRIQQVVRGDSAAYFCASSPPVREEQYFGPGTRLTVT.